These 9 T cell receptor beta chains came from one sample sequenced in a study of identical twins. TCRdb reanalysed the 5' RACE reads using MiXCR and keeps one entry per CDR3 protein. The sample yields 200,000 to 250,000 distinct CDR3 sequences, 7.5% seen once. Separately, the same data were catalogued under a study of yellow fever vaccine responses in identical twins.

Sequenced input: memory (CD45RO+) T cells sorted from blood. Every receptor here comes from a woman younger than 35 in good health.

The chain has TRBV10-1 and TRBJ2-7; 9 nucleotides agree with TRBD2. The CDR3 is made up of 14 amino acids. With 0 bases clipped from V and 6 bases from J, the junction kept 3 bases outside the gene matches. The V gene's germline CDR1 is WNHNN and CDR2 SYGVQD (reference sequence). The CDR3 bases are TGCGCCAGCAGTGAGTCAGGGACTAGCTTCGAGCAGTACTTC. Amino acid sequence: CASSESGTSFEQYF.

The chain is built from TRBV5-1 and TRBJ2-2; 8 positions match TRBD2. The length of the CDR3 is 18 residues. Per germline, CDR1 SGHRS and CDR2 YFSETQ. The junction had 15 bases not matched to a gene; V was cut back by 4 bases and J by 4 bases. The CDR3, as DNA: TGCGCCAGCAGCCCGGTGGCTTTGGGCGCGGGGGGCACCGGGGAGCTGTTTTTT. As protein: CASSPVALGAGGTGELFF.

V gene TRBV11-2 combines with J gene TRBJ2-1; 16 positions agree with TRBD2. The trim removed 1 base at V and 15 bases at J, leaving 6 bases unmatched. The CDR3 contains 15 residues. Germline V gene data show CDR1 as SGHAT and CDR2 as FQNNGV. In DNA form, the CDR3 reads TGTGCCAGCAGCTTAGGGGGACTAGCGGGAGGGTCACGGTTCTTC. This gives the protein CASSLGGLAGGSRFF.

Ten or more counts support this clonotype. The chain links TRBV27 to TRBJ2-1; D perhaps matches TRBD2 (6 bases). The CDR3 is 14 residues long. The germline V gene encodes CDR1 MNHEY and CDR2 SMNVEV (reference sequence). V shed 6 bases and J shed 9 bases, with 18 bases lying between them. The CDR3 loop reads CASRLGRWNTEQFF. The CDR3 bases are TGTGCCAGCAGGCTTGGGAGGTGGAATACTGAGCAGTTCTTC.

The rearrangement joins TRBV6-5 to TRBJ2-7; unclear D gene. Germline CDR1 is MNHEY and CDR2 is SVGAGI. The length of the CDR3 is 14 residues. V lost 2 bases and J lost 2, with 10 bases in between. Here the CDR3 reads CASSYGEGTYEQYF. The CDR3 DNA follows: TGTGCCAGCAGTTACGGTGAAGGGACCTACGAGCAGTACTTC.

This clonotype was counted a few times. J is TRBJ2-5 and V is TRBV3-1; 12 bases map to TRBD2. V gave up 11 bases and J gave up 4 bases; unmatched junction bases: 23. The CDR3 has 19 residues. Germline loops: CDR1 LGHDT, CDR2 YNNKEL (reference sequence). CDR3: CASCQDLPSGGVVGETQYF. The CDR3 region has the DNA TGTGCCTCCTGCCAAGATCTTCCTAGCGGGGGGGTAGTGGGAGAGACCCAGTACTTC.

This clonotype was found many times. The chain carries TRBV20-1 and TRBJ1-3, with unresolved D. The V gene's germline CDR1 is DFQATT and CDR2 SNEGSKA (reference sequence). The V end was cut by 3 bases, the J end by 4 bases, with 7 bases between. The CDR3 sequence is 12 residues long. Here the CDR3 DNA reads TGCAGTGCTAGTTCCCCGGGAAACACCATATATTTT. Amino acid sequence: CSASSPGNTIYF.

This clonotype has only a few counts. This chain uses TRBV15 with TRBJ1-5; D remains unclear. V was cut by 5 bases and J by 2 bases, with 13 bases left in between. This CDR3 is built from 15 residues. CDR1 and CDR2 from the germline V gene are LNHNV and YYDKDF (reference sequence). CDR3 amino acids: CATSPDGRGNQPQHF. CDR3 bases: TGTGCCACCAGCCCCGACGGGAGAGGCAATCAGCCCCAGCATTTT. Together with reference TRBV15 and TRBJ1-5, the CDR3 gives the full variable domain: DAMVIQNPRYQVTQFGKPVTLSCSQTLNHNVMYWYQQKSSQAPKLLFHYYDKDFNNEADTPDNFQSRRPNTSFCFLDIRSPGLGDTAMYLCATSPDGRGNQPQHFGDGTRLSIL.

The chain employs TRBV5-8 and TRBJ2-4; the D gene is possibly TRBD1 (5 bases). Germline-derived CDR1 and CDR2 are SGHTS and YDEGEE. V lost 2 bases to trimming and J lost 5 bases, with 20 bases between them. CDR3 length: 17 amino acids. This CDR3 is CASSLFGVWGTENIQYF. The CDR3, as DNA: TGTGCCAGCAGCTTATTTGGGGTCTGGGGCACTGAAAACATTCAGTACTTC.